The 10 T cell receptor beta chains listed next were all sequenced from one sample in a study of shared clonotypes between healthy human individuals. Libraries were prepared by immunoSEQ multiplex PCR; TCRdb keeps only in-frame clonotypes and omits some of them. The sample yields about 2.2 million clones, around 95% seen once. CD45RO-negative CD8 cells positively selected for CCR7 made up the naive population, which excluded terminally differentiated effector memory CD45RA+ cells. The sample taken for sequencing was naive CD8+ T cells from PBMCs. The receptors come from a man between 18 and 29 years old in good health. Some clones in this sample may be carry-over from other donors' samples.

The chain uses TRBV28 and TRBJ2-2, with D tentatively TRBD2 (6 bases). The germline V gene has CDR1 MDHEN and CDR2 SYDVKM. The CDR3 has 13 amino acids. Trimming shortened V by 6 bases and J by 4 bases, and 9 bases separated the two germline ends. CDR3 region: CASRPSATGELFF. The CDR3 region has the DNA TGTGCCAGCAGGCCTAGCGCCACCGGGGAGCTGTTTTTT.

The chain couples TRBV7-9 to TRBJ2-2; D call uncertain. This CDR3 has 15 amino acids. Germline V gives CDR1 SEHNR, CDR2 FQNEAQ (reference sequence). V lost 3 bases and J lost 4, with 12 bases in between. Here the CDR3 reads CASSFPTVGTGELFF. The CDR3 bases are TGTGCCAGCAGCTTCCCAACAGTGGGCACCGGGGAGCTGTTTTTT. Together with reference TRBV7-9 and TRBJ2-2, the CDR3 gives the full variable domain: DTGVSQNPRHKITKRGQNVTFRCDPISEHNRLYWYRQTLGQGPEFLTYFQNEAQLEKSRLLSDRFSAERPKGSFSTLEIQRTEQGDSAMYLCASSFPTVGTGELFFGEGSRLTVL.

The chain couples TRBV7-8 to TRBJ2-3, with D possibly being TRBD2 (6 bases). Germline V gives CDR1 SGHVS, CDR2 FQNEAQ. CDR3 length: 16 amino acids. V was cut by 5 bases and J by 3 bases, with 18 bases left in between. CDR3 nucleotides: TGTGCCAGCAGCCCATCGTCGGGACTTTATACAGATACGCAGTATTTT. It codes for CASSPSSGLYTDTQYF.

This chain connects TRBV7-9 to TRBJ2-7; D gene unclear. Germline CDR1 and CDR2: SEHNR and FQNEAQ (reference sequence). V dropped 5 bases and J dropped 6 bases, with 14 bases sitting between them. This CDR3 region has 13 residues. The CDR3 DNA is TGTGCCAGCAGCCCGGCGAGCCAGAGCGAGCAGTACTTC. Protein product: CASSPASQSEQYF. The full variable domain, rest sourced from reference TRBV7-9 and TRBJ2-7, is DTGVSQNPRHKITKRGQNVTFRCDPISEHNRLYWYRQTLGQGPEFLTYFQNEAQLEKSRLLSDRFSAERPKGSFSTLEIQRTEQGDSAMYLCASSPASQSEQYFGPGTRLTVT.

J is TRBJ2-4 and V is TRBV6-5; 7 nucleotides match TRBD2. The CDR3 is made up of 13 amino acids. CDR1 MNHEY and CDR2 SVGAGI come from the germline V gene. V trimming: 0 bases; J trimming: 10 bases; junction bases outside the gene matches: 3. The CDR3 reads CASSYSFGGIQYF. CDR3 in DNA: TGTGCCAGCAGTTACTCGTTCGGGGGGATTCAGTACTTC.

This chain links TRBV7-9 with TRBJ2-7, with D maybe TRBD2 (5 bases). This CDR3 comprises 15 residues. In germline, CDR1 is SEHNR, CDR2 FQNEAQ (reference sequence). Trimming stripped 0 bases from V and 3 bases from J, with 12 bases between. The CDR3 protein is CASSLAPAGGYEQYF. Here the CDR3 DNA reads TGTGCCAGCAGCTTAGCTCCCGCGGGTGGCTACGAGCAGTACTTC.

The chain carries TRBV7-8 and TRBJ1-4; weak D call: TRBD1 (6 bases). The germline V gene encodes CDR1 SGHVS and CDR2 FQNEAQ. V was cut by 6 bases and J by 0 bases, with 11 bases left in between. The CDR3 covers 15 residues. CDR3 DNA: TGTGCCAGCAGTACCGGGACAACAACTAATGAAAAACTGTTTTTT. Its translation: CASSTGTTTNEKLFF.

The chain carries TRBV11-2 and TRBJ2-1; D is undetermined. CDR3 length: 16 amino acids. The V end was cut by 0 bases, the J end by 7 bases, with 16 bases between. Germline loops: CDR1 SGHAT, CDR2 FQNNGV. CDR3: CASSLEALQWGNEQFF. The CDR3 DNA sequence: TGTGCCAGCAGCTTAGAGGCCCTACAATGGGGTAATGAGCAGTTCTTC.

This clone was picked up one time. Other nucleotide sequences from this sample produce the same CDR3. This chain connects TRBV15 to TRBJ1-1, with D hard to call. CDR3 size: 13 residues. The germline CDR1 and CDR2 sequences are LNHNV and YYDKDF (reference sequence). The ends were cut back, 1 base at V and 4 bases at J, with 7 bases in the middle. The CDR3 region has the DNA TGTGCCACCAGCAGAGTCCGGGCCACTGAAGCTTTCTTT. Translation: CATSRVRATEAFF.

The CDR3 bases are TGTGCCTGGAATTCAGACGCTTCCTACAATGAGCAGTTCTTC. Translation gives CAWNSDASYNEQFF. The chain has TRBV30 and TRBJ2-1, with D uncertain. Germline-derived CDR1 and CDR2 are GTSNPN and SVGIG (reference sequence). This CDR3 contains 14 residues. V was trimmed by 4 bases and J by 1 base, leaving 11 bases between them.